The 13 T cell receptor beta chains listed next were all sequenced from one sample in a study of shared T cell receptors in the human thymus. This table comes from immunoSEQ multiplex PCR, and its TCRdb copy is limited to in-frame clones, with some not included. In the table there are about 380,000 clones, 95% of which are singletons. The source material was thymocytes. These receptors all stem from a human donor.

This chain uses TRBV19 with TRBJ1-1; D may be TRBD1 (5 bases). Germline-derived CDR1 and CDR2 are LNHDA and SQIVND (reference sequence). V dropped 5 bases and J dropped 1 base, with 14 bases sitting between them. The CDR3 runs to 15 residues. This CDR3 reads CASSPIEGKNTEAFF. Written as DNA, the CDR3 is TGTGCCAGTAGTCCGATCGAGGGGAAGAACACTGAAGCTTTCTTT.

The chain joins TRBV6-5 to TRBJ2-7, with 7 nucleotides matching TRBD1. This CDR3 has 15 amino acids. Per germline, CDR1 MNHEY and CDR2 SVGAGI. J was trimmed by 2 bases and V by 6 bases; bases with no gene match: 10. The CDR3 is CASRSRDSRAYEQYF. DNA for the CDR3: TGTGCCAGCAGATCCCGGGACAGTCGAGCCTACGAGCAGTACTTC.

This chain links TRBV7-9 with TRBJ2-3, with D unresolved. This CDR3 has 15 amino acids. Trimming pared 8 bases from V and 1 base from J, leaving 16 bases between. Germline CDR1 SEHNR, CDR2 FQNEAQ (reference sequence). This CDR3 is CASVHMYLGTDTQYF. CDR3 sequence (DNA): TGTGCCAGCGTCCACATGTATCTGGGCACAGATACGCAGTATTTT.

V gene TRBV7-9 combines with J gene TRBJ2-7, with a weak D call TRBD2 (6 bases). V was clipped by 6 bases and J by 3 bases, with 9 bases between them. The CDR3 runs to 12 residues. Germline V gene sequence: CDR1 SEHNR, CDR2 FQNEAQ (reference sequence). CDR3 sequence: CASSMGLYEQYF. The DNA of the CDR3 is TGTGCCAGCAGTATGGGACTCTACGAGCAGTACTTC.

The V call is TRBV28, the J call TRBJ2-6; no clear D. Germline loops: CDR1 MDHEN, CDR2 SYDVKM. The CDR3 has 15 residues. The V end lost 5 bases, the J end lost 0 bases, and 8 bases lay between the germline ends. Here the CDR3 reads CASSEEISGANVLTF. The CDR3 region has the DNA TGTGCCAGCAGTGAAGAGATCTCTGGGGCCAACGTCCTGACTTTC.

The J gene is TRBJ1-3, the V gene TRBV30; 7 bases map to TRBD1. V lost 0 bases, J lost 5 bases, and 10 bases stayed unmatched. This CDR3 region has 16 residues. Per germline, CDR1 GTSNPN and CDR2 SVGIG (reference sequence). The CDR3 DNA follows: TGTGCCTGGAGTGTCAACCCGGGACAGCTTAGAAACACCATATATTTT. This encodes CAWSVNPGQLRNTIYF.

The chain joins TRBV10-2 to TRBJ2-7; D ambiguous. V was clipped by 3 bases and J by 2 bases, with 8 bases between them. CDR1 and CDR2 from the germline V gene are WSHSY and SAAADI. This CDR3 comprises 13 residues. The DNA of the CDR3 is TGCGCCAGCAGTGATGAAGGAACCTACGAGCAGTACTTC. This translates into CASSDEGTYEQYF.

The chain carries TRBV19 and TRBJ2-3; 11 positions agree with TRBD2. The junction had 7 bases not matched to a gene; V was cut back by 2 bases and J by 0 bases. CDR3 length: 18 amino acids. Germline CDR1 LNHDA, CDR2 SQIVND (reference sequence). CDR3 bases: TGTGCCAGTAGTATATATCCTAGCGGGAGGCCTAGCACAGATACGCAGTATTTT. This sequence encodes CASSIYPSGRPSTDTQYF.

The chain joins TRBV10-3 to TRBJ2-2; 9 bases are shared with TRBD1. CDR1 and CDR2 (germline): ENHRY, SYGVKD. Germline trimming cut 5 bases from V and 6 bases from J; bases unmatched to any gene: 10. The CDR3 length is 16 residues. The CDR3: CAISWGGQGTPGELFF. The CDR3 coding sequence is TGTGCCATCAGTTGGGGCGGACAGGGGACGCCCGGGGAGCTGTTTTTT.

This clone was observed once. This chain links TRBV10-2 with TRBJ2-7, with D tentatively TRBD2 (7 bases). Per germline, CDR1 WSHSY and CDR2 SAAADI. The CDR3 length is 14 residues. V lost 8 bases, J lost 2 bases, and 16 bases lay in between. CDR3 DNA: TGCGCCAGCGAGGGGGGAGGGCGAGCCTACGAGCAGTACTTC. This encodes CASEGGGRAYEQYF.

The chain recombines TRBV5-5 with TRBJ2-7; the match to TRBD1 covers 7 bases. V gave up 1 base and J gave up 6 bases; unmatched junction bases: 16. The CDR3 length is 17 residues. CDR1 SGHKS and CDR2 YYEKEE come from the germline V gene (reference sequence). CDR3 in amino acids: CASSLPIGQVRGVEQYF. CDR3 sequence (DNA): TGTGCCAGCAGCTTGCCGATAGGACAGGTCCGAGGTGTCGAGCAGTACTTC.

This sequence joins TRBV28 and TRBJ1-5; 8 positions match TRBD1. CDR3 size: 16 residues. Losses at the gene ends were 3 bases for V and 2 bases for J; bases not matched to a gene: 6. Germline V CDR1 and CDR2: MDHEN, SYDVKM. The CDR3, as DNA: TGTGCCAGCAGTTTCGGGACAGGACATGGCAATCAGCCCCAGCATTTT. Translation gives CASSFGTGHGNQPQHF.

The V gene is TRBV9, the J gene TRBJ2-5; 9 nucleotides match TRBD1. Germline V gives CDR1 SGDLS, CDR2 YYNGEE. The ends lost 4 bases at V and 1 base at J; junction bases unmatched: 29. This CDR3 region has 23 residues. The CDR3 spells CASSPRDRVGGFAGRVPQETQYF. As DNA, the CDR3 is TGTGCCAGCAGCCCCCGGGACAGGGTAGGAGGATTCGCTGGGAGGGTGCCCCAAGAGACCCAGTACTTC.